Below are 28 T cell receptor beta chains sequenced from a single sample in a study of T cells in Graves' hyperthyroidism and ophthalmopathy. RNA transcripts served as the template for amplifying TCR beta CDR3 regions. Initially, a first-round RT-PCR of the TCR CDR3 employed the HTBI primer set. TCRdb recomputed calls from the multiplex PCR reads with MiXCR, one row per CDR3 protein. This sample carries hundreds of thousands of distinct CDR3 sequences, roughly 46% of them seen once, and the ten largest clones take roughly 7.2%. Sequenced input: peripheral blood or thyroid tissue (not recorded which). The receptor source for this set is an adult man with Graves' disease, either hyperthyroidism or ophthalmopathy (not recorded which).

This clonotype was counted ten times or more. The rearrangement uses TRBV7-9 and TRBJ1-1; D gene unclear. The CDR3 covers 14 residues. Germline values: CDR1 SEHNR, CDR2 FQNEAQ (reference sequence). Trimming stripped 1 base from V and 1 base from J, with 7 bases between. The DNA for the CDR3 is TGTGCCAGCAGCTTAGAAGGGTGGAACACTGAAGCTTTCTTT. Protein product: CASSLEGWNTEAFF.

This chain joins TRBV7-3 and TRBJ2-6; TRBD1 is a possible D gene (6 bases). CDR3 length: 16 amino acids. V was shortened by 3 bases and J by 4 bases, with 13 bases between the two germline ends. Per germline, CDR1 SGHTA and CDR2 FQGTGA. The CDR3 protein is CASSFGRGTGANVLTF. The DNA of the CDR3 is TGTGCCAGCAGCTTCGGTAGGGGGACCGGGGCCAACGTCCTGACTTTC.

This clonotype was counted only a few times. The chain uses TRBV20-1 and TRBJ1-5; TRBD1 is a possible D gene (5 bases). The CDR3 runs to 14 residues. Germline CDR1 and CDR2: DFQATT and SNEGSKA (reference sequence). Trimming pared 3 bases from V and 2 bases from J, leaving 11 bases between. The CDR3 protein is CSARLGGGNQPQHF. The CDR3 DNA reads as TGCAGTGCTAGGCTGGGGGGAGGCAATCAGCCCCAGCATTTT.

This clonotype was seen repeatedly, ten times or more. This rearrangement joins TRBV29-1 to TRBJ1-2; TRBD1 agrees at 11 bases. This CDR3 spans 16 amino acids. V lost 1 base and J lost 0; bases outside the gene matches: 4. Germline V CDR1 and CDR2: SQVTM, ANQGSEA. The DNA of the CDR3 is TGCAGCGTTGAAGGGACAGGGGGCCCGTCTAACTATGGCTACACCTTC. Encoded protein: CSVEGTGGPSNYGYTF.

At least ten counts were recorded for this clonotype. This chain's CDR3 is CASSLYHGTAKETQYF. CDR3 sequence (DNA): TGTGCCAGCAGCCTCTATCATGGGACAGCCAAAGAGACCCAGTACTTC. The genes are TRBV7-2 and TRBJ2-5, with 7 bases fitting TRBD1. The CDR3 consists of 16 residues. Germline lookup yields CDR1 SGHTA and CDR2 FQGNSA. The ends lost 5 bases at V and 3 bases at J; junction bases unmatched: 12.

This clonotype showed up many times. The CDR3 region has the DNA TGTGCCAGCAGCCCCCGGGACTTCACTGAAGCTTTCTTT. This codes for CASSPRDFTEAFF. J is TRBJ1-1 and V is TRBV7-9; D is possibly TRBD1 (5 bases). The CDR3 is 13 residues long. Per the germline V gene, CDR1 is SEHNR and CDR2 is FQNEAQ (reference sequence). V lost 5 bases and J 4 bases, leaving 11 bases between the germline ends.

This clonotype occurred many times. The chain is built from TRBV7-9 and TRBJ1-1; a weak D match, TRBD1 (6 bases). Trimming removed 5 bases at V and 5 bases at J, with 15 bases between. The CDR3 sequence is 14 residues long. Per germline, CDR1 SEHNR and CDR2 FQNEAQ (reference sequence). Here the CDR3 reads CASSPQGKGTEAFF. The CDR3 DNA sequence: TGTGCCAGCAGCCCACAGGGTAAGGGAACTGAAGCTTTCTTT.

This clonotype was observed a few times. The chain uses TRBV11-3 and TRBJ1-2; 7 bases are a match to TRBD1. V shed 5 bases and J 7 bases; nucleotides not matched to a gene: 16. Germline V gene lookup returns CDR1 SGHNT and CDR2 YENEEA. There are 16 residues in the CDR3. The CDR3 region has the DNA TGTGCCAGCAGCCAGGATCTCCTTGGGACAGAGACTGGCTACACCTTC. Its protein is CASSQDLLGTETGYTF.

The chain employs TRBV10-3 and TRBJ2-3, with D possibly TRBD2 on 6 matching bases. V lost 6 bases to trimming and J lost 3 bases, with 13 bases between them. Germline V gene sequence: CDR1 ENHRY, CDR2 SYGVKD. This CDR3 comprises 14 residues. DNA for the CDR3: TGTGCCATCAGACCGGGACTCCAGACAGATACGCAGTATTTT. It codes for CAIRPGLQTDTQYF.

This chain uses TRBV7-9 with TRBJ1-5; D ambiguous. CDR1 SEHNR and CDR2 FQNEAQ come from the germline V gene (reference sequence). V was pared by 3 bases and J by 2 bases, with 11 bases between. This CDR3 region has 15 residues. The CDR3 DNA reads TGTGCCAGCAGCTTGTCCCATGGCGGCAATCAGCCCCAGCATTTT. Translated, it gives CASSLSHGGNQPQHF.

The chain links TRBV20-1 to TRBJ2-7, with 9 bases lining up with TRBD2. This CDR3 is 14 amino acids long. V shed 0 bases, J shed 5 bases, and the junction held 5 bases outside the gene matches. Germline lookup yields CDR1 DFQATT and CDR2 SNEGSKA (reference sequence). The CDR3 loop is CSAREGGGANEQYF. As DNA, the CDR3 is TGCAGTGCTAGAGAGGGCGGGGGGGCCAACGAGCAGTACTTC.

The V gene is TRBV19, the J gene TRBJ1-1, with TRBD1 matching over 9 bases. The CDR3 is 14 amino acids. V lost 7 bases and J lost 4; bases outside the gene matches: 7. The germline V gene has CDR1 LNHDA and CDR2 SQIVND (reference sequence). The CDR3: CASTTWTGATEAFF. The CDR3 DNA reads TGTGCCAGTACTACCTGGACAGGGGCCACTGAAGCTTTCTTT.

The chain has TRBV12-3 or TRBV12-4 and TRBJ1-2; TRBD1 matches at 9 bases. This CDR3 is built from 16 residues. The trim removed 5 bases at V and 2 bases at J, leaving 9 bases unmatched. In DNA form, the CDR3 reads TGTGCCAGCAGTCCCGCCGGGACAGGGCTGAACTATGGCTACACCTTC. This codes for CASSPAGTGLNYGYTF.

This clonotype was counted only a few times. The chain links TRBV6-5 to TRBJ1-6, with D perhaps matching TRBD1 (5 bases). This CDR3 contains 14 residues. Germline values: CDR1 MNHEY, CDR2 SVGAGI. V was pared by 4 bases and J by 6 bases, with 10 bases between. CDR3 in DNA: TGTGCCAGCAGTTTCGGAGGGGCTAATTCACCCCTCCACTTT. The encoded protein is CASSFGGANSPLHF.

This clonotype was seen repeatedly, ten times or more. This chain connects TRBV20-1 to TRBJ2-5; 9 positions match TRBD2. Germline CDR1 DFQATT, CDR2 SNEGSKA (reference sequence). V gave up 3 bases and J gave up 3 bases; unmatched junction bases: 5. The CDR3 is made up of 14 amino acids. The CDR3 is CSASPSGVEETQYF. Written as DNA, the CDR3 is TGCAGTGCTAGCCCTAGCGGGGTGGAAGAGACCCAGTACTTC.

This clonotype was picked up many times. The rearrangement uses TRBV12-3 or TRBV12-4 and TRBJ1-3; 8 bases map to TRBD1. V lost 4 bases to trimming and J lost 0 bases; unmatched junction nucleotides: 5. CDR3 size: 16 residues. In DNA form, the CDR3 reads TGTGCCAGCAGTTCAAGACAGGGGCGCTCTGGAAACACCATATATTTT. Its protein is CASSSRQGRSGNTIYF.

The chain recombines TRBV11-2 with TRBJ1-2; 11 bases align to TRBD1. This CDR3 has 15 residues. The germline V gene encodes CDR1 SGHAT and CDR2 FQNNGV. Unmatched junction bases numbered 5, after V lost 3 bases and J lost 5 bases. The CDR3 coding sequence is TGTGCCAGCAGCTTGACCGGGACAGGGGGTTATGGCTACACCTTC. This sequence encodes CASSLTGTGGYGYTF.

This clonotype came up many times. The chain employs TRBV6-5 and TRBJ2-7, with a weak D call TRBD1 (5 bases). CDR1 is MNHEY and CDR2 is SVGAGI in the germline V gene. The CDR3 has 14 amino acids. Trimming left V 0 bases short and J 6 bases short, with 12 bases between. DNA of the CDR3: TGTGCCAGCAGTTACTCCCCCAGGGATAGCGAGCAGTACTTC. It translates to CASSYSPRDSEQYF.

The gene calls are TRBV7-8 and TRBJ2-7; D call uncertain. The V gene lost 3 bases and the J gene lost 2 bases, with 11 bases spanning the gap. CDR1 is SGHVS, CDR2 FQNEAQ, per germline. CDR3 length: 14 amino acids. The CDR3 sequence: CASSLPLDPYEQYF. Written as DNA, the CDR3 is TGTGCCAGCAGCTTGCCCCTGGACCCCTACGAGCAGTACTTC.

This clonotype was found many times. The chain employs TRBV12-3 or TRBV12-4 and TRBJ2-5; 7 bases are shared with TRBD1. The CDR3 runs 15 residues. The V segment lost 3 bases and the J segment 2 bases; nucleotides outside the gene matches: 6. CDR3 protein: CASSFLTGRQETQYF. In DNA, the CDR3 is TGTGCCAGCAGTTTTCTGACAGGGAGACAAGAGACCCAGTACTTC.

The chain employs TRBV2 and TRBJ1-5; no firm D call. Germline V gene lookup returns CDR1 SNHLY and CDR2 FYNNEI. Trimming stripped 0 bases from V and 7 bases from J, with 10 bases between. This CDR3 is 14 amino acids long. CDR3 residues: CASSEAAGSQPQHF. The CDR3 nucleotides read TGTGCCAGCAGTGAAGCGGCCGGATCCCAGCCCCAGCATTTT.

This clonotype was recorded many times. V usage is TRBV29-1 and J usage is TRBJ1-1; D gene ambiguous. Germline V gene lookup returns CDR1 SQVTM and CDR2 ANQGSEA. V was cut by 7 bases and J by 1 base, with 13 bases left in between. The length of the CDR3 is 13 residues. CDR3 in amino acids: CSARETANTEAFF. As DNA, the CDR3 is TGCAGCGCGAGAGAGACGGCGAACACTGAAGCTTTCTTT.

V and J are TRBV29-1 and TRBJ2-7, with 10 positions matching TRBD2. J gave up 3 bases and V 8 bases, and 4 bases lay outside the gene matches. Germline-derived CDR1 and CDR2 are SQVTM and ANQGSEA. The CDR3 runs 12 residues. DNA for the CDR3: TGCAGCTTCGGGACTAGCGTCTACGAGCAGTACTTC. Translated: CSFGTSVYEQYF.

V usage is TRBV29-1 and J usage is TRBJ2-5, with TRBD1 matching over 11 bases. The trim removed 5 bases at V and 5 bases at J, leaving 13 bases unmatched. Germline CDR1 SQVTM, CDR2 ANQGSEA. This CDR3 has 16 residues. CDR3 bases: TGCAGCGTTTTTACCTCGGGACAGGGGGTACGGGAGACCCAGTACTTC. Its translation is CSVFTSGQGVRETQYF.

The chain employs TRBV7-2 and TRBJ1-6; 10 bases map to TRBD1. V lost 5 bases to trimming and J lost 13 bases; unmatched junction nucleotides: 8. The germline gives CDR1 SGHTA, CDR2 FQGNSA. The CDR3 is 14 residues long. The CDR3 region is CASSDRDRGQPLHF. The CDR3 region has the DNA TGTGCCAGCAGCGACCGGGACAGGGGTCAGCCCCTCCACTTT.

V is TRBV19 and J is TRBJ1-3; no clear D gene. The CDR3 totals 13 residues. The germline V gene encodes CDR1 LNHDA and CDR2 SQIVND (reference sequence). V gave up 6 bases and J gave up 0 bases, with 6 bases separating them. The CDR3 here is CASRMSSGNTIYF. CDR3 nucleotides: TGTGCCAGTAGGATGAGCTCTGGAAACACCATATATTTT.

V is TRBV10-2 and J is TRBJ2-7, with D tentatively TRBD1 or TRBD2 (5 bases each). Trimming removed 0 bases from V and 1 base from J, with 10 bases in between. The germline CDR1 and CDR2 sequences are WSHSY and SAAADI. The CDR3 is 15 residues long. In DNA form, the CDR3 reads TGCGCCAGCAGTGAGTCGGTTGGGGGTTCCTACGAGCAGTACTTC. Protein sequence: CASSESVGGSYEQYF.

This chain uses TRBV20-1 with TRBJ2-5; D is perhaps TRBD1 (6 bases). CDR1 is DFQATT, CDR2 SNEGSKA, per germline (reference sequence). The V gene lost 1 base and the J gene lost 5 bases, with 20 bases spanning the gap. The CDR3 is made up of 16 amino acids. CDR3 in DNA: TGCAGTGCTAGAGCCGTCGGGACATCCAAACGGGAGACCCAGTACTTC. Translation: CSARAVGTSKRETQYF.